Shown below are 19 T cell receptor beta chains from a single sample sequenced in a study of shared clonotypes between healthy human individuals. TCRdb's table, derived via immunoSEQ multiplex PCR, lists solely in-frame clones and lacks some. This sample has about 870,000 clones, with 80% to 95% found just once. Naive CD8 cells lacked CD45RO and underwent positive selection for CCR7, leaving out terminally differentiated effector memory CD45RA+ cells. What was sequenced was naive CD8+ T cells sorted from blood. These receptors all come from a man younger than 40 in good health.

The chain's CDR3 is CAWSPGQGAQPQHF. The CDR3 DNA reads as TGTGCCTGGAGTCCGGGGCAGGGAGCTCAGCCCCAGCATTTT. The chain combines TRBV30 with TRBJ1-5; tentative D call: TRBD1 (5 bases). The CDR3 loop spans 14 amino acids. V was shortened by 2 bases and J by 6 bases, with 14 bases between the two germline ends. Germline-derived CDR1 and CDR2 are GTSNPN and SVGIG (reference sequence).

This chain connects TRBV10-2 to TRBJ1-4; tentatively, D is TRBD1 (5 bases). Trimming stripped 7 bases from V and 9 bases from J, with 18 bases between. Per the germline V gene, CDR1 is WSHSY and CDR2 is SAAADI. The CDR3 has 14 amino acids. The CDR3 loop reads CASMGPRGEKKLFF. DNA for the CDR3: TGCGCCAGCATGGGGCCGCGGGGGGAAAAAAAACTGTTTTTT.

The chain joins TRBV4-1 to TRBJ2-3, with unresolved D. The CDR3 spans 15 residues. CDR1 MGHRA and CDR2 YSYEKL come from the germline V gene. Trimming pared 0 bases from V and 7 bases from J, leaving 14 bases between. In DNA, the CDR3 is TGCGCCAGCAGCCAAGATCGGGCCCTTTCTTATACGCAGTATTTT. Translated, it gives CASSQDRALSYTQYF.

The rearrangement joins TRBV2 to TRBJ2-4; TRBD1 matches 7 bases. Unmatched junction bases numbered 14, after V lost 3 bases and J lost 0 bases. This CDR3 spans 19 amino acids. Germline V gives CDR1 SNHLY, CDR2 FYNNEI. The CDR3 reads CASSDATWGQFLAKNIQYF. The CDR3 DNA follows: TGTGCCAGCAGTGACGCGACTTGGGGACAGTTTTTAGCCAAAAACATTCAGTACTTC.

CDR3 protein: CASSVASGTSTYEQYF. CDR3 DNA sequence: TGTGCCAGCAGCGTAGCTAGTGGGACGTCTACCTACGAGCAGTACTTC. The rearrangement links TRBV9 to TRBJ2-7; possibly TRBD1 or TRBD2 for D (5 bases each). Germline CDR1 is SGDLS and CDR2 is YYNGEE. Trimming removed 0 bases at V and 2 bases at J, with 15 bases between. The CDR3 is 16 amino acids.

V usage is TRBV18 and J usage is TRBJ1-4; a possible D gene is TRBD1 (5 bases). The length of the CDR3 is 17 residues. Trimming took 3 bases from V and 4 from J, leaving 18 bases between them. Germline V gene sequence: CDR1 KGHSH, CDR2 LQKENI. CDR3 DNA sequence: TGTGCCAGCTCACCTAGTATTGGCGGGGCCCATAATGAAAAACTGTTTTTT. Its protein product is CASSPSIGGAHNEKLFF.

DNA for the CDR3: TGTGCCAGCAGCCCCGATTTAACGCGGGGCTCCTACGAGCAGTACTTC. This codes for CASSPDLTRGSYEQYF. V and J are TRBV7-9 and TRBJ2-7; D might be TRBD2 (6 bases). Germline V CDR1 and CDR2: SEHNR, FQNEAQ (reference sequence). The V end lost 5 bases, the J end lost 0 bases, and 17 bases lay between the germline ends. The CDR3 covers 16 residues.

The rearrangement uses TRBV7-8 and TRBJ1-6; 7 bases map to TRBD1. CDR3 length: 15 residues. J lost 7 bases, V lost 5 bases, and 8 bases had no gene match. Germline lookup yields CDR1 SGHVS and CDR2 FQNEAQ. CDR3 sequence reads: CASSPGDSWNSPLHF. The CDR3 bases are TGTGCCAGCAGCCCGGGGGACAGTTGGAATTCACCCCTCCACTTT.

The chain uses TRBV19 and TRBJ1-1; possible D gene TRBD1, 5 bases. The CDR3 has 15 amino acids. Germline CDR1 reads LNHDA; CDR2 reads SQIVND (reference sequence). V shed 7 bases and J shed 8 bases, with 23 bases lying between them. CDR3 bases: TGTGCCAGTACCAACCCCCTTACAGGAGTGGCAGAAGCTTTCTTT. Protein: CASTNPLTGVAEAFF.

The CDR3 spells CASSQDRGKAEAFF. In DNA, the CDR3 is TGCGCCAGCAGCCAAGATAGGGGCAAGGCTGAAGCTTTCTTT. J is TRBJ1-1 and V is TRBV4-3; D perhaps matches TRBD1 (5 bases). The CDR3 has 14 amino acids. CDR1 is LGHNA and CDR2 is YSLEER in the germline V gene. V was pared by 0 bases and J by 6 bases, with 11 bases between.

This chain connects TRBV5-1 to TRBJ2-3; 10 bases are shared with TRBD2. The junction had 8 bases not matched to a gene; V was cut back by 4 bases and J by 0 bases. Germline V gives CDR1 SGHRS, CDR2 YFSETQ. CDR3 length equals 17 residues. DNA of the CDR3: TGCGCCAGCAGCATACTAGCGGGGAGGGACAGCACAGATACGCAGTATTTT. This encodes CASSILAGRDSTDTQYF.

V is TRBV27 and J is TRBJ1-1; a possible D gene is TRBD1 (6 bases). CDR3 size: 16 residues. V was trimmed by 3 bases and J by 3 bases, leaving 17 bases between them. Germline V lookup: CDR1 MNHEY, CDR2 SMNVEV (reference sequence). The CDR3 nucleotides read TGTGCCAGCAGTTTTACAGGGATGGGAATGGACACTGAAGCTTTCTTT. Its translation is CASSFTGMGMDTEAFF.

The chain couples TRBV6-5 to TRBJ2-3; tentative D call: TRBD2 (6 bases). CDR3 size: 16 residues. Trimming took off 4 bases at V and 0 bases at J, with 14 bases between the two ends. In germline, CDR1 is MNHEY, CDR2 SVGAGI. The CDR3 protein is CASSWAGSTSTDTQYF. In DNA form, the CDR3 reads TGTGCCAGCAGTTGGGCGGGATCAACTAGCACAGATACGCAGTATTTT.

The chain employs TRBV19 and TRBJ2-1; 7 positions agree with TRBD1. CDR3 length equals 15 residues. CDR1 LNHDA and CDR2 SQIVND come from the germline V gene (reference sequence). V was clipped by 6 bases and J by 6 bases; unmatched bases: 11. The CDR3 coding sequence is TGTGCCAGTAGCTCCGGGACAGTCGGACGCAATGAGCAGTTCTTC. It specifies CASSSGTVGRNEQFF.

This clone has just one count. This rearrangement joins TRBV18 to TRBJ2-3; D is perhaps TRBD2 (5 bases). The CDR3 spans 15 residues. In germline, CDR1 is KGHSH, CDR2 LQKENI. Trimming stripped 2 bases from V and 3 bases from J, with 12 bases between. The CDR3 DNA sequence: TGTGCCAGCTCACCAGAGAACGGGAATACAGATACGCAGTATTTT. Its protein is CASSPENGNTDTQYF.

This chain joins TRBV11-2 and TRBJ2-3; 9 bases line up with TRBD1. CDR1 and CDR2 from the germline V gene are SGHAT and FQNNGV. After removal of 1 base from V and 6 bases from J, the junction contained 8 bases not matched to a gene. This CDR3 region has 16 residues. The CDR3 coding sequence is TGTGCCAGCAGCTTAGTAGGACAGGGGTTAGGCGATACGCAGTATTTT. It specifies CASSLVGQGLGDTQYF.

V is TRBV13 and J is TRBJ2-1, with 14 bases lining up with TRBD2. The ends lost 5 bases at V and 7 bases at J; junction bases unmatched: 13. CDR1 is PRHDT, CDR2 FYEKMQ, per germline (reference sequence). This CDR3 comprises 18 residues. The CDR3 spells CASSPRLAGGPGVNEQFF. The CDR3 region has the DNA TGTGCCAGCAGCCCCAGACTAGCGGGAGGGCCTGGTGTAAATGAGCAGTTCTTC.

This clone was picked up one time. V gene TRBV7-6 combines with J gene TRBJ2-1, with TRBD2 identical over 11 bases. Losses at the gene ends were 1 base for V and 12 bases for J; bases not matched to a gene: 2. The V gene's germline CDR1 is SGHVS and CDR2 FNYEAQ. CDR3 length: 13 residues. The CDR3 sequence: CASSLDLAGGQFF. In DNA form, the CDR3 reads TGTGCCAGCAGCTTAGACCTAGCGGGAGGGCAGTTCTTC.

The chain combines TRBV19 with TRBJ2-1; 11 nucleotides line up with TRBD2. V shed 4 bases, J shed 2 bases, and the junction held 4 bases outside the gene matches. This CDR3 is built from 16 residues. The V gene's germline CDR1 is LNHDA and CDR2 SQIVND (reference sequence). The CDR3 sequence: CASSTVAGGPYNEQFF. The CDR3 bases are TGTGCCAGTAGTACAGTAGCGGGAGGGCCCTACAATGAGCAGTTCTTC.